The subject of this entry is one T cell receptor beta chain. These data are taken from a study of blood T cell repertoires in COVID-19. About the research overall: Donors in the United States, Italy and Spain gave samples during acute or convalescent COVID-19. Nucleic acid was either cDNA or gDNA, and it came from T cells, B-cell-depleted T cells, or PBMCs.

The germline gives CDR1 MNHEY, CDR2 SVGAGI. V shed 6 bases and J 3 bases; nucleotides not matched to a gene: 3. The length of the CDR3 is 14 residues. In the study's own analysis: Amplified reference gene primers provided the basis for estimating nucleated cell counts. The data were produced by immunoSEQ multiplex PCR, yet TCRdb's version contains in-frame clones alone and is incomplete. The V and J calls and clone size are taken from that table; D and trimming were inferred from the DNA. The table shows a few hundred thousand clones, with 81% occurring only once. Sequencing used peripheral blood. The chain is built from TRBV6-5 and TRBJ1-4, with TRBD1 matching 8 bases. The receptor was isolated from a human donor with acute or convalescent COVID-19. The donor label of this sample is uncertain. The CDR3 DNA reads TGTGCCAGCAGCAGGGGGCGGGCTAATGAAAAACTGTTTTTT. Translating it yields CASSRGRANEKLFF.